This T cell receptor beta chain was sequenced in a study of blood T cell repertoires in COVID-19. Overall study: COVID-19 samples, acute and convalescent, were from the United States, Italy and Spain.

Those enrolled, adults aged roughly 18 to 90 years, came from about two dozen US areas. This clone was observed a single time. The CDR3 has 15 residues. The V end lost 5 bases, the J end lost 7 bases, and 21 bases lay between the germline ends. Germline V gene sequence: CDR1 SEHNR, CDR2 FQNEAQ (reference sequence). TCRdb's table, derived via immunoSEQ multiplex PCR, lists solely in-frame clones and lacks some. The sample shows fewer than 350,000 clones, roughly nine tenths of them seen only once. This sequence joins TRBV7-9 and TRBJ2-7; tentatively, D is TRBD2 (7 bases). The specimen sequenced was PBMCs or T cells enriched from blood (not recorded which). This TCR derives from a woman in her thirties or forties who had recovered from COVID-19. The CDR3 sequence: CASSGQLGGLREQYF. The CDR3, as DNA: TGTGCCAGCAGCGGGCAGCTCGGGGGGCTTAGGGAGCAGTACTTC.